Each of the 16 T cell receptor beta chains below was sequenced from the same sample in a study of cytotoxic CD8 clonotypes in ibrutinib-treated CLL. TCRdb's copy holds only in-frame clones and misses some; the assay was immunoSEQ multiplex PCR. The sample lists 29,000 or so clones, 55% to 70% seen once, with approximately 58% in the top ten. Sequenced here: PBMCs, sampled after 24 months of ibrutinib treatment. The receptor source for this set is a human donor with chronic lymphocytic leukemia.

This rearrangement joins TRBV5-1 to TRBJ2-7; 7 positions agree with TRBD1. Germline CDR1 is SGHRS and CDR2 is YFSETQ. With 4 bases clipped from V and 5 bases from J, the junction kept 9 bases outside the gene matches. The CDR3 spans 14 residues. CDR3 sequence: CASSPSGQLDEQYF. The CDR3 DNA is TGCGCCAGCAGCCCCTCGGGACAGTTAGACGAGCAGTACTTC. Full variable domain (outside the CDR3, taken from reference TRBV5-1 and TRBJ2-7): KAGVTQTPRYLIKTRGQQVTLSCSPISGHRSVSWYQQTPGQGLQFLFEYFSETQRNKGNFPGRFSGRQFSNSRSEMNVSTLELGDSALYLCASSPSGQLDEQYFGPGTRLTVT.

The chain carries TRBV30 and TRBJ2-5; no clear D gene. The CDR3 has 12 residues. Germline V lookup: CDR1 GTSNPN, CDR2 SVGIG (reference sequence). V gave up 3 bases and J gave up 5 bases, with 10 bases separating them. The CDR3 reads CAWRDMSETQYF. The CDR3 DNA is TGTGCCTGGAGGGATATGTCGGAGACCCAGTACTTC.

The V and J genes are TRBV2 and TRBJ2-1; 8 bases fit TRBD1. The CDR3 totals 19 residues. Germline V gene data show CDR1 as SNHLY and CDR2 as FYNNEI. V was clipped by 2 bases and J by 10 bases; unmatched bases: 22. In DNA, the CDR3 is TGTGCCAGCAGTGAACAGAGGACAGGGCAACCTGGCGCGGACTGGGAGCAGTTCTTC. Translation gives CASSEQRTGQPGADWEQFF.

This clone has more than one count but fewer than ten. CDR3 nucleotides: TGCGCCAGCAGCCTGACTAGCGGGGTGAGCGAGCAGTACTTC. Protein: CASSLTSGVSEQYF. The rearrangement links TRBV4-3 to TRBJ2-7; 11 nucleotides align to TRBD2. This CDR3 is built from 14 residues. The junction had 5 bases not matched to a gene; V was cut back by 4 bases and J by 6 bases. Germline V CDR1 and CDR2: LGHNA, YSLEER.

The gene calls are TRBV2 and TRBJ2-6; the D is unclear. The CDR3 sequence is 12 residues long. Trimming pared 8 bases from V and 0 bases from J, leaving 2 bases between. CDR1 SNHLY and CDR2 FYNNEI come from the germline V gene. For the CDR3, the DNA is TGTGCCAGCTCCTCTGGGGCCAACGTCCTGACTTTC. Translated: CASSSGANVLTF.

This CDR3 is CASSLTGGASEAFF. The CDR3 region has the DNA TGCGCCAGCAGTCTTACAGGGGGTGCAAGTGAAGCTTTCTTT. V usage is TRBV5-1 and J usage is TRBJ1-1, with TRBD1 matching over 8 bases. This CDR3 has 14 residues. Trimming at V came to 5 bases and at J to 7 bases, leaving 10 bases not matched to a gene. The germline gives CDR1 SGHRS, CDR2 YFSETQ.

This clone was found a few times. J is TRBJ2-5 and V is TRBV4-1, with TRBD2 matching over 11 bases. The trim removed 4 bases at V and 4 bases at J, leaving 5 bases unmatched. The CDR3 is made up of 15 amino acids. Germline V gene sequence: CDR1 MGHRA, CDR2 YSYEKL. The CDR3 coding sequence is TGCGCCAGCAGCCGTAGCGGGGGGGGGCCAGAGACCCAGTACTTC. Its protein product is CASSRSGGGPETQYF.

This chain uses TRBV5-1 with TRBJ2-2; D call uncertain. Germline CDR1 and CDR2: SGHRS and YFSETQ. Trimming took off 0 bases at V and 5 bases at J, with 11 bases between the two ends. The length of the CDR3 is 15 residues. The CDR3 loop is CASSLAPRPTGELFF. The CDR3 nucleotides read TGCGCCAGCAGCTTGGCCCCACGCCCGACCGGGGAGCTGTTTTTT. The whole variable domain, remainder taken from reference TRBV5-1 and TRBJ2-2, is KAGVTQTPRYLIKTRGQQVTLSCSPISGHRSVSWYQQTPGQGLQFLFEYFSETQRNKGNFPGRFSGRQFSNSRSEMNVSTLELGDSALYLCASSLAPRPTGELFFGEGSRLTVL.

The chain uses TRBV2 and TRBJ2-1, with D unclear. This CDR3 has 16 amino acids. Germline V gives CDR1 SNHLY, CDR2 FYNNEI. Trimming pared 3 bases from V and 0 bases from J, leaving 12 bases between. The CDR3 nucleotides read TGTGCCAGCAGTGAGACGACACCAAGCTCCTACAATGAGCAGTTCTTC. Its translation: CASSETTPSSYNEQFF.

The rearrangement uses TRBV7-8 and TRBJ2-7; possibly TRBD1 or TRBD2 for D (5 bases each). CDR3 length: 14 amino acids. Germline CDR1 and CDR2: SGHVS and FQNEAQ. V lost 0 bases, J lost 3 bases, and 9 bases lay in between. CDR3 nucleotide sequence: TGTGCCAGCAGCTTAGCCGGGACCGACTACGAGCAGTACTTC. Translating it yields CASSLAGTDYEQYF.

The V gene is TRBV5-1, the J gene TRBJ2-3; D unresolved. Germline V gene sequence: CDR1 SGHRS, CDR2 YFSETQ. V was shortened by 0 bases and J by 4 bases, with 3 bases between the two germline ends. The CDR3 sequence is 12 residues long. The CDR3 coding sequence is TGCGCCAGCAGCTTGGCCTCAGATACGCAGTATTTT. Translating gives CASSLASDTQYF. Full variable domain (remainder filled in from reference TRBV5-1 and TRBJ2-3): KAGVTQTPRYLIKTRGQQVTLSCSPISGHRSVSWYQQTPGQGLQFLFEYFSETQRNKGNFPGRFSGRQFSNSRSEMNVSTLELGDSALYLCASSLASDTQYFGPGTRLTVL.

The chain uses TRBV5-6 and TRBJ1-1, with TRBD1 matching 7 bases. This CDR3 region has 15 residues. The J segment lost 0 bases and the V segment lost 4 bases, leaving 6 bases of the junction unmatched. Germline loops: CDR1 SGHDT, CDR2 YYEEEE. Here the CDR3 DNA reads TGTGCCAGCAGCAGAAGGACAGGCGTGAACACTGAAGCTTTCTTT. Amino acid sequence: CASSRRTGVNTEAFF.

This sequence joins TRBV19 and TRBJ2-1; 11 nucleotides agree with TRBD2. There are 19 residues in the CDR3. V was clipped by 0 bases and J by 2 bases; unmatched bases: 9. Germline V gives CDR1 LNHDA, CDR2 SQIVND (reference sequence). CDR3 loop: CASSIDSGGAHGTYNEQFF. The CDR3 bases are TGTGCCAGTAGTATAGATAGCGGGGGGGCCCATGGGACCTACAATGAGCAGTTCTTC.

This clone has a handful of counts. This chain uses TRBV28 with TRBJ1-1; D ambiguous. V dropped 5 bases and J dropped 6 bases, with 10 bases sitting between them. CDR1 is MDHEN, CDR2 SYDVKM, per germline. This CDR3 contains 12 residues. As DNA, the CDR3 is TGTGCCAGCAGTCCAGTAGGCGCTGAAGCTTTCTTT. It yields the protein CASSPVGAEAFF. Full variable domain (missing parts from reference TRBV28 and TRBJ1-1): DVKVTQSSRYLVKRTGEKVFLECVQDMDHENMFWYRQDPGLGLRLIYFSYDVKMKEKGDIPEGYSVSREKKERFSLILESASTNQTSMYLCASSPVGAEAFFGQGTRLTVV.

The table lists this clone with a few counts. The chain uses TRBV4-1 and TRBJ1-5, with D possibly matching TRBD1 (6 bases). The CDR3 runs to 16 residues. The V end was cut by 0 bases, the J end by 6 bases, with 15 bases between. Germline V gene sequence: CDR1 MGHRA, CDR2 YSYEKL. This chain's CDR3 is CASSQDWGLKIQPQHF. Here the CDR3 DNA reads TGCGCCAGCAGCCAAGATTGGGGGCTCAAAATTCAGCCCCAGCATTTT.

The V and J genes are TRBV11-2 and TRBJ2-3, with 8 bases aligning to TRBD2. The CDR3 consists of 15 residues. J was trimmed by 1 base and V by 0 bases; bases with no gene match: 0. In germline, CDR1 is SGHAT, CDR2 FQNNGV. In DNA form, the CDR3 reads TGTGCCAGCAGCTTAGACGGGGGGGGCACAGATACGCAGTATTTT. It specifies CASSLDGGGTDTQYF.